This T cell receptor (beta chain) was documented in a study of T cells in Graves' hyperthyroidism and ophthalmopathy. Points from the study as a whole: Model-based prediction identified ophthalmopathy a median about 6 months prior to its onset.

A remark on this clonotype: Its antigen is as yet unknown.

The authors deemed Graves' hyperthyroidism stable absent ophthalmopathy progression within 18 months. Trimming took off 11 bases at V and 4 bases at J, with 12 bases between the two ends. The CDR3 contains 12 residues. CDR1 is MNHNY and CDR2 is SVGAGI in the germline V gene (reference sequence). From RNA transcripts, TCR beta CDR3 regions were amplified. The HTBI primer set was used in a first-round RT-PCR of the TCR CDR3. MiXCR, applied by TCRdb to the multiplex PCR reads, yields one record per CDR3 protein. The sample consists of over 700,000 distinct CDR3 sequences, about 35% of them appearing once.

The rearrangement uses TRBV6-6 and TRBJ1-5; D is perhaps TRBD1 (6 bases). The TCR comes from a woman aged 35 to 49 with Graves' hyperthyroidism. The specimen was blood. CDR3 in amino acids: CAGGTSNQPQHF. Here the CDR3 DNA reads TGTGCCGGTGGGACATCTAATCAGCCCCAGCATTTT.